The 20 T cell receptor beta chains reported below all come from one sample, sequenced in a study of blood T cells in healthy people across ages (dated by TCRdb to 2015 to 2017). Preparation of the library involved 5' RACE. Sequencing was carried out with an Illumina HiSeq 2500. A second PCR of roughly 6 to 11 cycles was performed with a sample-barcoded 5' primer and a J-beta primer mix. TCRdb reanalyzed the raw reads on its own, using fastp at Q25 for trimming and MiXCR for clone calling, and kept in-frame beta chains. One record per CDR3 amino acid sequence lists the most common genes and DNA. For this sample the table gives 1.4 million or so distinct CDR3 sequences, of which 42% were detected only once. The ten top clones hold more than 4% of the sample. The material sequenced was blood. Source of these receptors: a woman aged 18-30 years in good health.

This clonotype was seen more than once but under ten times. The chain carries TRBV4-3 and TRBJ1-1; D ambiguous. CDR1 and CDR2 (germline): LGHNA, YSLEER. Trimming removed 4 bases from V and 5 bases from J, with 14 bases in between. This CDR3 region has 14 residues. CDR3 DNA: TGCGCCAGCAGCCCAGAGTCCGGCGGGACTGAAGCTTTCTTT. It translates to CASSPESGGTEAFF.

This clonotype was observed at least ten times. The chain couples TRBV6-2 or TRBV6-3 to TRBJ2-1; 10 nucleotides agree with TRBD2. From germline, CDR1 is MNHEY and CDR2 SVGEGT. This CDR3 spans 15 amino acids. After removal of 0 bases from V and 4 bases from J, the junction contained 0 bases not matched to a gene. Here the CDR3 DNA reads TGTGCCAGCAGTTACTCTAGCGGGGGGTACAATGAGCAGTTCTTC. Its translation: CASSYSSGGYNEQFF.

The V and J genes are TRBV6-6 and TRBJ1-2; the D is unclear. Trimming shortened V by 4 bases and J by 7 bases, and 10 bases separated the two germline ends. The CDR3 covers 12 residues. Germline V gene data show CDR1 as MNHNY and CDR2 as SVGAGI (reference sequence). The DNA of the CDR3 is TGTGCCAGCAGTTCCCAGGACGTTGGCTACACCTTC. Protein sequence: CASSSQDVGYTF.

J is TRBJ1-2 and V is TRBV4-1, with no clear D. Trimming pared 5 bases from V and 4 bases from J, leaving 14 bases between. The CDR3 is 14 residues long. The germline V gene has CDR1 MGHRA and CDR2 YSYEKL. This chain's CDR3 is CASSGGSLFYGYTF. The DNA for the CDR3 is TGCGCCAGCAGCGGAGGCAGCTTATTCTATGGCTACACCTTC.

This clonotype has just a few counts. This rearrangement joins TRBV29-1 to TRBJ1-2, with a possible D match to TRBD1 (6 bases). CDR3 length: 13 residues. The ends were cut back, 7 bases at V and 4 bases at J, with 16 bases in the middle. CDR1 and CDR2 from the germline V gene are SQVTM and ANQGSEA. The CDR3 sequence: CSGGEPRGYGYTF. The CDR3, as DNA: TGCAGCGGCGGAGAGCCCAGGGGCTATGGCTACACCTTC.

This chain links TRBV30 with TRBJ1-4, with D perhaps TRBD1 (6 bases). This CDR3 has 13 amino acids. The ends were cut back, 4 bases at V and 6 bases at J, with 12 bases in the middle. CDR1 and CDR2 from the germline V gene are GTSNPN and SVGIG (reference sequence). The CDR3, as DNA: TGTGCCTGGATAAGAGGGGGAGATGAAAAACTGTTTTTT. It yields the protein CAWIRGGDEKLFF.

The chain is built from TRBV6-6 and TRBJ2-5; 7 bases fit TRBD1. The germline CDR1 and CDR2 sequences are MNHNY and SVGAGI (reference sequence). Trimming took 4 bases from V and 2 from J; bases not matched to a gene: 10. The CDR3 sequence is 16 residues long. The CDR3 here is CASSFPTGIEQETQYF. CDR3 sequence (DNA): TGTGCCAGCAGTTTCCCGACAGGGATAGAACAAGAGACCCAGTACTTC.

This sequence joins TRBV2 and TRBJ2-7; 11 bases line up with TRBD2. CDR1 and CDR2 (germline): SNHLY, FYNNEI. CDR3 size: 14 residues. Trimming at V came to 11 bases and at J to 7 bases, leaving 13 bases not matched to a gene. Written as DNA, the CDR3 is TGTGCCCGGCGTAGCGGGGGGGCCGGTAATGAGCAGTACTTC. Translation gives CARRSGGAGNEQYF.

In its sample, this clonotype was seen a few times. V gene TRBV5-1 combines with J gene TRBJ2-3, with D possibly being TRBD1 or TRBD2 (6 bases each). V lost 2 bases, J lost 0 bases, and 13 bases lay in between. The CDR3 length is 16 residues. CDR1 and CDR2 (germline): SGHRS, YFSETQ. The CDR3 nucleotides are TGCGCCAGCAGCTTCGCGGGACATTCTAGCACAGATACGCAGTATTTT. Translated: CASSFAGHSSTDTQYF.

The rearrangement joins TRBV27 to TRBJ2-1, with 7 bases matching TRBD1. Losses at the gene ends were 3 bases for V and 6 bases for J; bases not matched to a gene: 8. Germline CDR1 is MNHEY and CDR2 is SMNVEV (reference sequence). This CDR3 is 15 amino acids long. CDR3 nucleotide sequence: TGTGCCAGCAGTTTCGACAGGGAAGGAGGCAATGAGCAGTTCTTC. The encoded protein is CASSFDREGGNEQFF.

This clonotype was detected ten times or more. A read error may account for a junction end that differs from germline. This chain joins TRBV12-3 or TRBV12-4 and TRBJ2-1; a weak D match, TRBD1 (5 bases). The CDR3 totals 15 residues. The CDR3 sequence: CASSLEGASYNEQFF. CDR3 coding DNA: TGTGCCAGCAGCTTAGAAGGGGCCTCCTACAATGAGCAGTTCTTC.

V gene TRBV4-1 combines with J gene TRBJ1-4; no clear D gene. Germline assignment: CDR1 MGHRA and CDR2 YSYEKL. The CDR3 is made up of 13 amino acids. The V gene lost 2 bases and the J gene lost 8 bases, with 9 bases spanning the gap. CDR3 region: CASSQSVGEKLFF. The DNA of the CDR3 is TGCGCCAGCAGCCAATCGGTTGGAGAAAAACTGTTTTTT.

The table lists this clonotype with a few counts. The gene calls are TRBV6-2 or TRBV6-3 and TRBJ2-7, with D possibly TRBD2 on 6 matching bases. Trimming cost V 0 bases and J 2 bases, with 17 bases left between them. CDR1 MNHEY and CDR2 SVGEGT come from the germline V gene. There are 17 residues in the CDR3. CDR3 in DNA: TGTGCCAGCAGTTACTCAGGGAGGACTGGGAAACCCTACGAGCAGTACTTC. Its protein is CASSYSGRTGKPYEQYF.

The chain has TRBV4-1 and TRBJ1-2; D call uncertain. The V end lost 0 bases, the J end lost 6 bases, and 8 bases lay between the germline ends. Per the germline V gene, CDR1 is MGHRA and CDR2 is YSYEKL. CDR3 length: 13 amino acids. CDR3: CASSQDTANGYTF. The CDR3 region has the DNA TGCGCCAGCAGCCAAGATACGGCGAATGGCTACACCTTC.

V is TRBV4-3 and J is TRBJ2-7; possibly TRBD2 for D (5 bases). The end of the DNA aligns better with TRBJ2-5, so the J call may be wrong. CDR3 length: 15 amino acids. Germline lookup yields CDR1 LGHNA and CDR2 YSLEER. The CDR3: CASSQGWTPAETQYF. CDR3 DNA sequence: TGCGCCAGCAGCCAAGGGTGGACTCCTGCAGAGACCCAGTACTTC.

This chain connects TRBV25-1 to TRBJ2-3; 10 bases are shared with TRBD2. Germline CDR1 MGHDK, CDR2 SYGVNS. CDR3 length: 13 amino acids. Unmatched junction bases numbered 5, after V lost 10 bases and J lost 4 bases. CDR3 residues: CANLAGAADTQYF. CDR3 bases: TGTGCCAACCTAGCGGGGGCCGCAGATACGCAGTATTTT.

V gene TRBV7-2 combines with J gene TRBJ2-3, with 13 nucleotides matching TRBD2. CDR1 SGHTA and CDR2 FQGNSA come from the germline V gene. Trimming removed 5 bases from V and 4 bases from J; junction bases left unmatched: 9. This CDR3 region has 17 residues. Here the CDR3 DNA reads TGTGCCAGCAGCAAAAGGACTAGCGGGGGAGTAGCAGATACGCAGTATTTT. Translating it yields CASSKRTSGGVADTQYF.

This clonotype was recorded a few times. The V gene is TRBV25-1, the J gene TRBJ2-6; TRBD1 aligns across 7 bases. Per the germline V gene, CDR1 is MGHDK and CDR2 is SYGVNS. This CDR3 has 16 residues. Losses at the gene ends were 3 bases for V and 2 bases for J; bases not matched to a gene: 4. CDR3: CASSDLQGTGANVLTF. DNA for the CDR3: TGTGCCAGCAGTGATCTACAGGGGACTGGGGCCAACGTCCTGACTTTC.

The V call is TRBV20-1, the J call TRBJ2-3, with D tentatively TRBD2 (6 bases). Germline CDR1 reads DFQATT; CDR2 reads SNEGSKA (reference sequence). The CDR3 is 14 residues long. V dropped 5 bases and J dropped 4 bases, with 16 bases sitting between them. CDR3 bases: TGCAGTGCTTCGGGGGTCAAAACTGCAGATACGCAGTATTTT. Encoded protein: CSASGVKTADTQYF.

This clonotype was seen a few times. The genes are TRBV10-3 and TRBJ1-2; TRBD1 might be the D (5 bases). The CDR3 runs 16 residues. The germline V gene encodes CDR1 ENHRY and CDR2 SYGVKD. Trimming cost V 3 bases and J 2 bases, with 16 bases left between them. This chain's CDR3 is CAISDGSLGVNYGYTF. CDR3 in DNA: TGTGCCATCAGTGACGGGAGTTTAGGGGTAAACTATGGCTACACCTTC.